Below, 9 T cell receptor beta chains from the same sample are listed, as sequenced in a study of OX40 agonist ivuxolimab in advanced cancers. Libraries were prepared by immunoSEQ multiplex PCR; TCRdb keeps only in-frame clonotypes and omits some of them. The table records fewer than 85,000 clones, roughly 88% of them present only once. Material: CD4+ or CD8+ T cells sorted from blood, obtained in a trial of the OX40 agonist ivuxolimab. The receptors shown here come from an adult with an advanced solid tumor such as melanoma, head and neck, liver or kidney cancer.

This clone showed up just a few times. The chain carries TRBV19 and TRBJ1-1; D unclear. Trimming shortened V by 8 bases and J by 4 bases, and 8 bases separated the two germline ends. The CDR3 totals 11 residues. The germline gives CDR1 LNHDA, CDR2 SQIVND (reference sequence). CDR3 loop: CASGKVTEAFF. For the CDR3, the DNA is TGTGCCAGTGGAAAGGTCACTGAAGCTTTCTTT.

V is TRBV19 and J is TRBJ2-7; 8 bases are shared with TRBD1. CDR1 and CDR2 (germline): LNHDA, SQIVND (reference sequence). The length of the CDR3 is 13 residues. Losses at the gene ends were 5 bases for V and 2 bases for J; bases not matched to a gene: 2. The CDR3 protein is CASSRDRTYEQYF. CDR3 sequence (DNA): TGTGCCAGTAGTCGGGACAGGACCTACGAGCAGTACTTC.

The gene calls are TRBV7-2 and TRBJ2-3; no clear D gene. The germline CDR1 and CDR2 sequences are SGHTA and FQGNSA. The CDR3 spans 15 residues. Trimming stripped 6 bases from V and 4 bases from J, with 17 bases between. CDR3 sequence reads: CASRPDPGRPDTQYF. CDR3 bases: TGTGCCAGCAGACCCGATCCGGGCCGGCCAGATACGCAGTATTTT.

V gene TRBV18 combines with J gene TRBJ1-1; no firm D call. CDR3 length: 13 residues. Germline CDR1 is KGHSH and CDR2 is LQKENI. V was pared by 4 bases and J by 1 base, with 7 bases between. The chain's CDR3 is CASSRVSNTEAFF. The CDR3 DNA sequence: TGTGCCAGCTCACGGGTTTCGAACACTGAAGCTTTCTTT.

The V gene is TRBV5-6, the J gene TRBJ2-5; no clear D gene. V was shortened by 0 bases and J by 1 base, with 7 bases between the two germline ends. Germline V lookup: CDR1 SGHDT, CDR2 YYEEEE. The CDR3 covers 14 residues. The chain's CDR3 is CASSLGRFQETQYF. The CDR3 bases are TGTGCCAGCAGCTTGGGGCGCTTCCAAGAGACCCAGTACTTC. Drawing the rest from reference TRBV5-6 and TRBJ2-5, the complete variable domain is DAGVTQSPTHLIKTRGQQVTLRCSPKSGHDTVSWYQQALGQGPQFIFQYYEEEERQRGNFPDRFSGHQFPNYSSELNVNALLLGDSALYLCASSLGRFQETQYFGPGTRLLVL.

This clone was observed once. The rearrangement uses TRBV18 and TRBJ2-7, with 7 bases matching TRBD2. This CDR3 is built from 13 residues. The V gene end was trimmed by 2 bases and the J gene end by 3 bases; junction bases not matched to a gene: 1. Germline V lookup: CDR1 KGHSH, CDR2 LQKENI. The CDR3 sequence is CASSPSGDYEQYF. In DNA, the CDR3 is TGTGCCAGCTCACCAAGCGGGGACTACGAGCAGTACTTC. Full variable domain (remainder filled in from reference TRBV18 and TRBJ2-7): NAGVMQNPRHLVRRRGQEARLRCSPMKGHSHVYWYRQLPEEGLKFMVYLQKENIIDESGMPKERFSAEFPKEGPSILRIQQVVRGDSAAYFCASSPSGDYEQYFGPGTRLTVT.

The rearrangement joins TRBV7-2 to TRBJ2-7; no definite D call. CDR1 SGHTA and CDR2 FQGNSA come from the germline V gene. The CDR3 totals 16 residues. Trimming stripped 0 bases from V and 4 bases from J, with 16 bases between. The CDR3 is CASSLAPVRSRYEQYF. For the CDR3, the DNA is TGTGCCAGCAGCTTAGCCCCAGTGCGAAGTCGGTACGAGCAGTACTTC.

V is TRBV5-8 and J is TRBJ2-7; TRBD2 might be the D (5 bases). The germline CDR1 and CDR2 sequences are SGHTS and YDEGEE. This CDR3 comprises 13 residues. Trimming removed 0 bases at V and 2 bases at J, with 6 bases between. The CDR3 DNA sequence: TGTGCCAGCAGCTTGGCGGGGACCTACGAGCAGTACTTC. Translation: CASSLAGTYEQYF.

This chain joins TRBV19 and TRBJ1-4, with D possibly matching TRBD1 (6 bases). V was clipped by 6 bases and J by 3 bases, with 11 bases between them. Germline CDR1 reads LNHDA; CDR2 reads SQIVND (reference sequence). CDR3 length equals 14 residues. CDR3 nucleotide sequence: TGTGCCAGTAGACCCCGGACAGCTAATGAAAAACTGTTTTTT. This translates into CASRPRTANEKLFF.